This T cell receptor beta chain was obtained from a study of cytomegalovirus exposure and HLA in healthy donors. In the study overall: When about 400 donors were genotyped, about 81% of them were found to fall in the Caucasian-associated ancestry cluster.

As regards this clone: Antigen: not known.

Study results and caveats: Later analysis associated a missense DCLRE1C variant with TCR beta V- and J-gene trimming.

PCR employed 60 Vbeta and 13 Jbeta primers. Sequencing used immunoSEQ multiplex PCR; TCRdb keeps in-frame clones, though not all of them. This table lists about 140,000 clones. The V and J ends lost 0 bases and 3 bases respectively, with 7 bases between them. Germline CDR1 reads SGHNT; CDR2 reads YYREEE (reference sequence). The length of the CDR3 is 14 residues. This TCR derives from a middle-aged man in good health and CMV-seronegative. Sequencing input: PBMCs. J is TRBJ2-1 and V is TRBV5-4; D is unclear. DNA for the CDR3: TGTGCCAGCAGCTTGGGTGTAAACTACAATGAGCAGTTCTTC. This gives the protein CASSLGVNYNEQFF.